This TCR beta chain comes out of a study of multiple sclerosis patients with progressive multifocal leukoencephalopathy. Study-level results: TRBV and TRBJ usage showed no common pattern when PML developed. Expanded clones at PML onset predated and persisted through natalizumab therapy.

Time point noted: about six months of natalizumab therapy. All PML patients were female, and all patients had earlier interferon beta. At 6 months of natalizumab came T1, and at 12 months came T2. This table comes from immunoSEQ multiplex PCR, and its TCRdb copy is limited to in-frame clones, with some not included. The data contain tens of thousands of clones, over 85% of them singletons. As for this clone: The antigen remains undetermined.

The CDR3 runs to 13 residues. CDR1 SGHDT and CDR2 YYEEEE come from the germline V gene. V lost 4 bases to trimming and J lost 4 bases, with 9 bases between them. The sequence derives from a human donor with multiple sclerosis. This chain links TRBV5-6 with TRBJ1-5, with D maybe TRBD1 (5 bases). Sequenced here: PBMCs, sampled from a patient treated with natalizumab. The CDR3 sequence: CASSAGGNQPQHF. CDR3 in DNA: TGTGCCAGCAGCGCGGGGGGGAATCAGCCCCAGCATTTT.